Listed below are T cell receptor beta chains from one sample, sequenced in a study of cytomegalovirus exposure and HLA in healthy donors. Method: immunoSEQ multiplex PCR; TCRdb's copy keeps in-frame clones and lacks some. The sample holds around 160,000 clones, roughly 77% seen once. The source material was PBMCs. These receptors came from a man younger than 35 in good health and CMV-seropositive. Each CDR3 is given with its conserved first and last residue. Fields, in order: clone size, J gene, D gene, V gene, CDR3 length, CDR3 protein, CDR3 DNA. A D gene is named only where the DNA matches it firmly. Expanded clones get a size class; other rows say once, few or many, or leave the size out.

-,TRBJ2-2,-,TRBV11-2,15,CASSQDRSNTGELFF,TGTGCCAGCAGCCAAGACAGATCGAACACCGGGGAGCTGTTTTTT
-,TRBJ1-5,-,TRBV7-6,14,CASSLGLPGQPQHF,TGTGCCAGCAGCTTAGGTTTACCGGGGCAGCCCCAGCATTTT
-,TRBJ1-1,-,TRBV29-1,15,CSVEIRRGLATEAFF,TGCAGCGTTGAGATAAGGCGGGGGTTGGCAACTGAAGCTTTCTTT
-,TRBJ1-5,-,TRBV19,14,CASWGRPSNQPQHF,TGTGCCAGCTGGGGGAGGCCTAGCAATCAGCCCCAGCATTTT
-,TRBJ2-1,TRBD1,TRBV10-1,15,CASSKDRGSLYEQFF,TGCGCCAGCAGTAAGGACAGGGGGAGCTTGTATGAGCAGTTCTTC
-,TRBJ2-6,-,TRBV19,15,CASSPRQSGANVLTF,TGTGCCAGTAGTCCCAGACAATCTGGGGCCAACGTCCTGACTTTC
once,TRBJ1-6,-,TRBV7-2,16,CASSLGGGVYNSPLHF,TGTGCCAGCAGCTTAGGTGGGGGCGTCTATAATTCACCCCTCCACTTT
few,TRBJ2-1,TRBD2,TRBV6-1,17,CASSAGLGTSGRIEQFF,TGTGCCAGCAGTGCCGGCCTGGGGACTAGCGGGAGAATTGAGCAGTTCTTC
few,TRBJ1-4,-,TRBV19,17,CASSIDGPGGANEKLFF,TGTGCCAGTAGTATCGACGGCCCGGGAGGGGCTAATGAAAAACTGTTTTTT
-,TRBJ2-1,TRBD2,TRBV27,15,CASSRLAGGLNEQFF,TGTGCCAGCTCCAGACTAGCGGGAGGTCTCAATGAGCAGTTCTTC
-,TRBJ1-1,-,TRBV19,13,CASGDNGGTEAFF,TGTGCCAGTGGGGATAACGGGGGAACTGAAGCTTTCTTT
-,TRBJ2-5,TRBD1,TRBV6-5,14,CASSRQGARETQYF,TGTGCCAGCAGCCGACAGGGGGCTCGGGAGACCCAGTACTTC
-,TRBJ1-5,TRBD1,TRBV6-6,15,CASSYSTGNNQPQHF,TGTGCCAGCAGTTACTCGACAGGGAACAATCAGCCCCAGCATTTT
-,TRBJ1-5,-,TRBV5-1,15,CASSPTGLSNQPQHF,TGCGCCAGCAGCCCGACAGGTCTTAGCAATCAGCCCCAGCATTTT
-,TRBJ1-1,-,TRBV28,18,CASSHGRGAEWRLTEAFF,TGTGCCAGCAGCCATGGACGGGGAGCCGAGTGGCGATTGACTGAAGCTTTCTTT
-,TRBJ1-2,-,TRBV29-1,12,CSANQGSGGYTF,TGCAGCGCTAACCAGGGGAGTGGTGGCTACACCTTC
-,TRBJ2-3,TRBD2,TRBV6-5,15,CASSPRLARTDTQYF,TGTGCCAGCAGTCCAAGACTAGCGCGCACAGATACGCAGTATTTT
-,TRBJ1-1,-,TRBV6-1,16,CASSEAGVGGGTEAFF,TGTGCCAGCAGTGAAGCGGGGGTAGGGGGTGGGACTGAAGCTTTCTTT
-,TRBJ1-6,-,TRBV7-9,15,CASSLVAGENSPLHF,TGTGCCAGCAGCTTAGTAGCAGGGGAGAATTCACCCCTCCACTTT
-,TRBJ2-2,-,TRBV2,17,CASSLGQPEMNTGELFF,TGTGCCAGCAGCCTGGGGCAGCCAGAGATGAACACCGGGGAGCTGTTTTTT
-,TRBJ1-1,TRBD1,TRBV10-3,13,CATEGQGNTEAFF,TGTGCCACCGAGGGACAGGGGAACACTGAAGCTTTCTTT
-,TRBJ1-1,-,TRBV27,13,CASSLAGNTEAFF,TGTGCCAGCAGTTTAGCAGGGAACACTGAAGCTTTCTTT
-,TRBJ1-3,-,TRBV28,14,CASSKTQSGNTIYF,TGTGCCAGCAGTAAGACACAATCTGGAAACACCATATATTTT
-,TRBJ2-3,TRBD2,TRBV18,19,CASSLSGLAGGPFSDTQYF,TGTGCCAGCTCACTCTCGGGACTAGCGGGAGGGCCGTTCTCCGATACGCAGTATTTT
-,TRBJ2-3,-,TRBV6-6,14,CASSYRGSTDTQYF,TGTGCCAGCAGTTACAGGGGAAGCACAGATACGCAGTATTTT
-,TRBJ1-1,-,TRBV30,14,CAWSVQGARTEAFF,TGTGCCTGGAGTGTACAAGGGGCGCGGACTGAAGCTTTCTTT
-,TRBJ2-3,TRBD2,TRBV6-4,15,CASSPRGGPGDTQYF,TGTGCCAGCAGTCCGCGGGGGGGGCCGGGAGATACGCAGTATTTT